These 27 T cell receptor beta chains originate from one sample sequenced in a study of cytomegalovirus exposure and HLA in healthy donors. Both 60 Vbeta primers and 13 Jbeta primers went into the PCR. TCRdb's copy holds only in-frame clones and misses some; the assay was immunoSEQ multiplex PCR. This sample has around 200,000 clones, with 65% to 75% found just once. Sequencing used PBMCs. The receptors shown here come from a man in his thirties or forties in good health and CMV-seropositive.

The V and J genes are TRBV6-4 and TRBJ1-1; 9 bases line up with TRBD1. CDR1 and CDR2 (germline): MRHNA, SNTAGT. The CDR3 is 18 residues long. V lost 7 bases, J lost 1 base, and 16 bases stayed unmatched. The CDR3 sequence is CASTRIPGQGLGNTEAFF. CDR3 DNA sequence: TGTGCCAGCACCCGCATTCCGGGACAGGGATTAGGGAACACTGAAGCTTTCTTT.

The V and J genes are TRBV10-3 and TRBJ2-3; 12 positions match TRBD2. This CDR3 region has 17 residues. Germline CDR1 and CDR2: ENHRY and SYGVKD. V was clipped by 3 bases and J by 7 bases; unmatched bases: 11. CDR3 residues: CAISDSTTSGRTNTQYF. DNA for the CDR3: TGTGCCATCAGTGACTCCACAACTAGCGGGAGGACTAATACGCAGTATTTT.

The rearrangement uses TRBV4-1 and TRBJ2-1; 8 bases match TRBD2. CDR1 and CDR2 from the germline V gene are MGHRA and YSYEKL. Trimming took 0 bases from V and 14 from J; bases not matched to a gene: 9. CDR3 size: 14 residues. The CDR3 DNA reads TGCGCCAGCAGCCAAGATACCAGCGGGGGCGGGAAGTTCTTC. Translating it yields CASSQDTSGGGKFF.

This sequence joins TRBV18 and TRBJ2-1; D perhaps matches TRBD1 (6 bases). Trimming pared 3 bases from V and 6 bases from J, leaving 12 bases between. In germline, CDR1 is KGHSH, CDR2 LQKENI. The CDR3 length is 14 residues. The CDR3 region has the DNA TGTGCCAGCTCACCCCCGGACAGTTCCAATGAGCAGTTCTTC. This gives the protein CASSPPDSSNEQFF.

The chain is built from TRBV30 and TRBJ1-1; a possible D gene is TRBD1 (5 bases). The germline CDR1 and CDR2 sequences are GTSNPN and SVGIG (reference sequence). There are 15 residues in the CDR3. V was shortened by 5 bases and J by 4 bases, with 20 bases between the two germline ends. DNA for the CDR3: TGTGCCTGGGGCTCTAGGCGGGGCGCGGTCACTGAAGCTTTCTTT. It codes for CAWGSRRGAVTEAFF.

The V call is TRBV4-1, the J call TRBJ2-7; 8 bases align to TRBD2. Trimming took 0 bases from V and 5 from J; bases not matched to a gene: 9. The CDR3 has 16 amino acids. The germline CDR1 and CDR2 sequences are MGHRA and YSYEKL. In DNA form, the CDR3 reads TGCGCCAGCAGCCAAGACCCGGGACTAGAAGCCGACGAGCAGTACTTC. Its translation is CASSQDPGLEADEQYF.

Here the CDR3 DNA reads TGTGCCAGCAGTTTGGGTGCGGCGGGAGGGGACACAGATACGCAGTATTTT. As protein: CASSLGAAGGDTDTQYF. The rearrangement links TRBV28 to TRBJ2-3, with 9 nucleotides matching TRBD2. Germline CDR1 reads MDHEN; CDR2 reads SYDVKM. The CDR3 contains 17 residues. J lost 2 bases, V lost 3 bases, and 9 bases had no gene match.

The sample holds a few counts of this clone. The CDR3 here is CASSERGTMNTEAFF. CDR3 coding DNA: TGTGCCAGCAGTGAGAGGGGGACCATGAACACTGAAGCTTTCTTT. J is TRBJ1-1 and V is TRBV2; weak D call: TRBD1 (6 bases). Germline V CDR1 and CDR2: SNHLY, FYNNEI. Trimming left V 3 bases short and J 0 bases short, with 11 bases between. CDR3 length: 15 amino acids. The entire variable domain, with the rest obtained from reference TRBV2 and TRBJ1-1, is as follows: EPEVTQTPSHQVTQMGQEVILRCVPISNHLYFYWYRQILGQKVEFLVSFYNNEISEKSEIFDDQFSVERPDGSNFTLKIRSTKLEDSAMYFCASSERGTMNTEAFFGQGTRLTVV.

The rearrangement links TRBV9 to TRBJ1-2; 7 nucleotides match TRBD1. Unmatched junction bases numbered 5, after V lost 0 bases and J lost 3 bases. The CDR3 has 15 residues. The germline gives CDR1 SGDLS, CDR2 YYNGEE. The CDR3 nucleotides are TGTGCCAGCAGCGTAGTGGGGGACAGCGACTATGGCTACACCTTC. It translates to CASSVVGDSDYGYTF.

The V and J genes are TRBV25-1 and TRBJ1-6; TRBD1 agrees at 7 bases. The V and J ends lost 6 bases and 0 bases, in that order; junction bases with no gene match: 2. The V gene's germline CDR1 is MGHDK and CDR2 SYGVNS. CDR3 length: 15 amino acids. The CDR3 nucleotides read TGTGCCAGCAGGGACAGGAGCTCCTATAATTCACCCCTCCACTTT. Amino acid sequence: CASRDRSSYNSPLHF.

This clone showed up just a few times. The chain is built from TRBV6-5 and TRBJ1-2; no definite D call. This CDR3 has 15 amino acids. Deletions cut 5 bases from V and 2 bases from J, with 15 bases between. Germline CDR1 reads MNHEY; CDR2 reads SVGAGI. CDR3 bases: TGTGCCAGCAGTCCCACTGGACTGTACAACTATGGCTACACCTTC. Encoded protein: CASSPTGLYNYGYTF.

DNA for the CDR3: TGTGCCAGCAGTTCCGGGGGGGCTGGCTACACCTTC. It codes for CASSSGGAGYTF. The chain carries TRBV28 and TRBJ1-2, with TRBD1 as a possible D gene (6 bases). Trimming took off 4 bases at V and 7 bases at J, with 10 bases between the two ends. CDR1 and CDR2 from the germline V gene are MDHEN and SYDVKM. This CDR3 spans 12 amino acids.

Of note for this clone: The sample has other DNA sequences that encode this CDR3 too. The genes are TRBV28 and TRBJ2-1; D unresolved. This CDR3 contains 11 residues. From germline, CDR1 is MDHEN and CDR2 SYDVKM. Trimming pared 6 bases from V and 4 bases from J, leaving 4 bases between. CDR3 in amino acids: CASSSYNEQFF. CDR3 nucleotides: TGTGCCAGCAGCAGTTACAATGAGCAGTTCTTC.

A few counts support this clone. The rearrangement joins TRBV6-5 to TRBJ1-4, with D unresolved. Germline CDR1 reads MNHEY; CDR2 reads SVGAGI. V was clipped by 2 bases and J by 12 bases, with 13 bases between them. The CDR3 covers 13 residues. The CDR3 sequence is CASSYGGFSELFF. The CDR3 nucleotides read TGTGCCAGCAGTTACGGAGGTTTTAGCGAACTGTTTTTT.

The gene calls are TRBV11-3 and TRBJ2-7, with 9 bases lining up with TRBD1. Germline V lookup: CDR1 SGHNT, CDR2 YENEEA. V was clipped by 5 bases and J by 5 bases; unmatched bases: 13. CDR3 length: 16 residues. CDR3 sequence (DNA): TGTGCCAGCAGCCCAGGGCCGGGACAGGGCAGGAACGAGCAGTACTTC. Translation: CASSPGPGQGRNEQYF.

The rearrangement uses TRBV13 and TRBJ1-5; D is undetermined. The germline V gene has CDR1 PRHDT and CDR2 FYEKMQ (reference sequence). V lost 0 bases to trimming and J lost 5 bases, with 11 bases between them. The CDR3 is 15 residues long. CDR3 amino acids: CASSLGPVSHQPQHF. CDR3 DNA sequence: TGTGCCAGCAGCTTAGGCCCGGTGTCCCATCAGCCCCAGCATTTT.

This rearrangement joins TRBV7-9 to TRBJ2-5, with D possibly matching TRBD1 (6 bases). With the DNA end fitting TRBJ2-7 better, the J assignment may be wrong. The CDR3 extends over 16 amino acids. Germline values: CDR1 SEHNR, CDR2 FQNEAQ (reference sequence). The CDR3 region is CASSPTVGDIPYEQYF. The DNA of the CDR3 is TGTGCCAGCAGCCCAACGGTAGGGGACATCCCCTACGAGCAGTACTTC.

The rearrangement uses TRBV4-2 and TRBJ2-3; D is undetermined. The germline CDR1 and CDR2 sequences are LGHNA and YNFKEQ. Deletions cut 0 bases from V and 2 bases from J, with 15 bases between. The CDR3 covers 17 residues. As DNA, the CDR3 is TGTGCCAGCAGCCAAGATCATGTAGTCTCCTTCACAGATACGCAGTATTTT. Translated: CASSQDHVVSFTDTQYF.

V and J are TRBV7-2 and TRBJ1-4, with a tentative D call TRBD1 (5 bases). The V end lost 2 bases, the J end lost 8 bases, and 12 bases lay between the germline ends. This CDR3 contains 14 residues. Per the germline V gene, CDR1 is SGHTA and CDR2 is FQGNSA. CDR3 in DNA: TGTGCCAGCAGCTTACAGGGATCAGGGGAAAAACTGTTTTTT. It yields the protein CASSLQGSGEKLFF.

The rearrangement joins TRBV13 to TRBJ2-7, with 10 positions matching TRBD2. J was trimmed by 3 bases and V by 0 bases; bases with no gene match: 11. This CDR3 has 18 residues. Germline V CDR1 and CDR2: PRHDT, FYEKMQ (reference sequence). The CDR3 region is CASSLGRATSGPNYEQYF. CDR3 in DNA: TGTGCCAGCAGCTTAGGCCGAGCGACTAGCGGGCCTAACTACGAGCAGTACTTC.

CDR3 DNA: TGTGCCACTGGGACAGTTGGGACCGGGGAGCTGTTTTTT. Translation: CATGTVGTGELFF. V gene TRBV6-1 combines with J gene TRBJ2-2; 7 positions agree with TRBD1. Losses at the gene ends were 10 bases for V and 5 bases for J; bases not matched to a gene: 7. Germline lookup yields CDR1 MNHNS and CDR2 SASEGT. The CDR3 runs 13 residues.

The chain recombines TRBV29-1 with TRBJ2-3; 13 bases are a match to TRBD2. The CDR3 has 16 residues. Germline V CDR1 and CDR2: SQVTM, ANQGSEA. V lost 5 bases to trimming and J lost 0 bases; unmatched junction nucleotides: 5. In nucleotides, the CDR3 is TGCAGCGTTCCCGGGACTAGCGGGGCCAGCACAGATACGCAGTATTTT. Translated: CSVPGTSGASTDTQYF.

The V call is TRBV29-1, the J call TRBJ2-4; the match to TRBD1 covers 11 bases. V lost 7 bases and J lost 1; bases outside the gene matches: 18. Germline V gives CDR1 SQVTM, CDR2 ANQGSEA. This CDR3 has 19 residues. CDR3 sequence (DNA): TGCAGCGCGGCGGGTCCACCGGGACAGGGGGGATTGGCCAAAAACATTCAGTACTTC. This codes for CSAAGPPGQGGLAKNIQYF.

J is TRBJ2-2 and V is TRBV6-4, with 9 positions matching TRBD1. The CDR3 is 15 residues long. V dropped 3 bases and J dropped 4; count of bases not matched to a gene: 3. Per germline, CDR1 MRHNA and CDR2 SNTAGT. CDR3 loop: CASSEGQGITGELFF. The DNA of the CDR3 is TGTGCCAGCAGTGAGGGACAGGGAATCACCGGGGAGCTGTTTTTT.

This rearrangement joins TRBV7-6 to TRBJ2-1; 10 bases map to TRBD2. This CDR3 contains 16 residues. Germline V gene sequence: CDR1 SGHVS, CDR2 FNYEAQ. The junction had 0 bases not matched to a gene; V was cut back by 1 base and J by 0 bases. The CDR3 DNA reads TGTGCCAGCAGCTTAGTAGCGGGAGGCTCCTACAATGAGCAGTTCTTC. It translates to CASSLVAGGSYNEQFF.

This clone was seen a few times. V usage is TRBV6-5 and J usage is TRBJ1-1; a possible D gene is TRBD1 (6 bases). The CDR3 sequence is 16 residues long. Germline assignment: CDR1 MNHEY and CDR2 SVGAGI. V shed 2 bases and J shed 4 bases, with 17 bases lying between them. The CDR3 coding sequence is TGTGCCAGCAGTTACACACAACGCAGGGGTTTCACTGAAGCTTTCTTT. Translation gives CASSYTQRRGFTEAFF.

The CDR3: CASSLRQTSTNEKLFF. The CDR3 coding sequence is TGTGCCAGCAGTTTGAGACAGACATCAACTAATGAAAAACTGTTTTTT. The J gene is TRBJ1-4, the V gene TRBV28; TRBD1 is a possible D gene (5 bases). The CDR3 extends over 16 amino acids. The germline V gene encodes CDR1 MDHEN and CDR2 SYDVKM. V shed 3 bases and J shed 0 bases, with 11 bases lying between them.